This T cell receptor beta chain was recorded in a study of shared clonotypes between healthy human individuals. Study information: The donor pool was made up of two women and three men aged 18 to 49. CD4 naive and memory got three plates each, CD8 naive two, CD8 memory one.

Libraries were prepared by immunoSEQ multiplex PCR; TCRdb keeps only in-frame clonotypes and omits some of them. The sample contains a few million clones, approximately 93% of which appear only once. In the case of this clone: Its antigen remains unidentified.

Overall study results and limits: For naive CD4 cells, roughly 5% of clonotypes were shared across a handful of donors.

Trimming removed 9 bases from V and 4 bases from J, with 13 bases in between. The length of the CDR3 is 13 residues. Per the germline V gene, CDR1 is MDHEN and CDR2 is SYDVKM. The specimen sequenced was naive CD4+ T cells from PBMCs. Sample subset: CD45RA+ positively selected. The sequence was obtained from a man younger than 35 in good health. Some clones in this sample may be carry-over from other donors' samples. The V gene is TRBV28, the J gene TRBJ1-5, with no clear D. The CDR3 DNA is TGTGCCAGTCTCTCTCGGGGAAATCAGCCCCAGCATTTT. This translates into CASLSRGNQPQHF.